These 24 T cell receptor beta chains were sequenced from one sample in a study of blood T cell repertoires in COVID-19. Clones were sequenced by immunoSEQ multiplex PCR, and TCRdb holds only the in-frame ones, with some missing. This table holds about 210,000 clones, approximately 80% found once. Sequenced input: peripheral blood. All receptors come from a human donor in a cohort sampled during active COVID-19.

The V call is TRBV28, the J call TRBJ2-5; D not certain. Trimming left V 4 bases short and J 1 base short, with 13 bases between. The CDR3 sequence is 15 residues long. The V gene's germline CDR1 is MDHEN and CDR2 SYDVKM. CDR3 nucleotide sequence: TGTGCCAGCAGTTACCCCGTGGCAGGCCAAGAGACCCAGTACTTC. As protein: CASSYPVAGQETQYF.

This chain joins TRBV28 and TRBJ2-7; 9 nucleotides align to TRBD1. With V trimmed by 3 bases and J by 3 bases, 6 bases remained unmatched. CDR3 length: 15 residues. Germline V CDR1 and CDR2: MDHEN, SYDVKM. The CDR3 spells CASSFGQGRVYEQYF. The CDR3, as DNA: TGTGCCAGCAGTTTTGGACAGGGGAGGGTCTACGAGCAGTACTTC.

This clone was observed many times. CDR3 coding DNA: TGTGCCAGCAGCGTTTTCCCAGGTAGCGGGGGGAGTGTGTACGAGCAGTACTTC. Translated, it gives CASSVFPGSGGSVYEQYF. The chain links TRBV9 to TRBJ2-7, with TRBD2 matching over 10 bases. After removal of 2 bases from V and 4 bases from J, the junction contained 15 bases not matched to a gene. The CDR3 is made up of 18 amino acids. Germline CDR1 SGDLS, CDR2 YYNGEE.

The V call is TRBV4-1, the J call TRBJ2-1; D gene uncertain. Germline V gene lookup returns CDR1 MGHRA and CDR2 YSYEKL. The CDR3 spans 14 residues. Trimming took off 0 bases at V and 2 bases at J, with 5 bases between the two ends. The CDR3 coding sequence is TGCGCCAGCAGCCAAGATGAGACCTACAATGAGCAGTTCTTC. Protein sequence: CASSQDETYNEQFF.

The CDR3 DNA reads TGTGCCAGCAGCCCTGGAGAAGCGGGACCTTCCGGGGGGGGCTACAATGAGCAGTTCTTC. Protein sequence: CASSPGEAGPSGGGYNEQFF. The chain uses TRBV9 and TRBJ2-1; 8 bases match TRBD2. V trimming: 4 bases; J trimming: 3 bases; junction bases outside the gene matches: 21. The CDR3 is made up of 20 amino acids. Germline CDR1 and CDR2: SGDLS and YYNGEE.

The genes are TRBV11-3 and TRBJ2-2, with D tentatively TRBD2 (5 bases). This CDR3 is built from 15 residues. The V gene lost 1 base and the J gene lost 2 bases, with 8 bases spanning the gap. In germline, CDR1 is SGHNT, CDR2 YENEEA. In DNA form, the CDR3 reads TGTGCCAGCAGCTTAGCAGCGGCCAACACCGGGGAGCTGTTTTTT. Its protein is CASSLAAANTGELFF.

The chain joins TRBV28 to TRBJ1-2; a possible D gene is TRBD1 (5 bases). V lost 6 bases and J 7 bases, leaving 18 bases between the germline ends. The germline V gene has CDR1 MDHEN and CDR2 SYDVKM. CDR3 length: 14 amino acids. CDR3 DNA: TGTGCCAGCAGCCCGCGGGGGGTAGCTTCTGGCTACACCTTC. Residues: CASSPRGVASGYTF.

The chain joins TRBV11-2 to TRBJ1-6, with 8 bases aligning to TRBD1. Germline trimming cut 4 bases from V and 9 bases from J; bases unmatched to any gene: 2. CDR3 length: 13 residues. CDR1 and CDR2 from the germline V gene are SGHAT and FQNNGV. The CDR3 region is CASSSDRGSPLHF. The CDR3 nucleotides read TGTGCCAGCAGCTCCGACAGGGGTTCACCCCTCCACTTT. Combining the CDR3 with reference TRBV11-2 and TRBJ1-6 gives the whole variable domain EAGVAQSPRYKIIEKRQSVAFWCNPISGHATLYWYQQILGQGPKLLIQFQNNGVVDDSQLPKDRFSAERLKGVDSTLKIQPAKLEDSAVYLCASSSDRGSPLHFGNGTRLTVT.

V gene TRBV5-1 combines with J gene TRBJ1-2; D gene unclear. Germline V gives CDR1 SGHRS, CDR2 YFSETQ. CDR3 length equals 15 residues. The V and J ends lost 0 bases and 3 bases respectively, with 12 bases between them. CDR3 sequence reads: CASSLGGMADYGYTF. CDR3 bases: TGCGCCAGCAGCTTGGGAGGGATGGCTGACTATGGCTACACCTTC.

The CDR3, as DNA: TGCAGCGTGGGAGGGGGAGGCTATGGCTACACCTTC. Translated: CSVGGGGYGYTF. The chain combines TRBV29-1 with TRBJ1-2; a weak D match, TRBD1 (6 bases). V lost 6 bases and J lost 4, with 12 bases in between. Germline-derived CDR1 and CDR2 are SQVTM and ANQGSEA. The CDR3 consists of 12 residues.

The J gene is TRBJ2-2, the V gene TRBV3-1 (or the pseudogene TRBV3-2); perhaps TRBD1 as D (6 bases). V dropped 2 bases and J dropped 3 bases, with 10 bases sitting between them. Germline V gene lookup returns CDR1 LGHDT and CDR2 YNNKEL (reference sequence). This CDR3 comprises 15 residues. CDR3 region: CASSQMGADTGELFF. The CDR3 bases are TGTGCCAGCAGCCAAATGGGGGCGGACACCGGGGAGCTGTTTTTT.

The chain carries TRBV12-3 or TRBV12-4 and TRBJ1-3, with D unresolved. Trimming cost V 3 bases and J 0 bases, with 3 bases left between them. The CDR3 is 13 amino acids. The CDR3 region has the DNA TGTGCCAGCAGTTTCGTCTCTGGAAACACCATATATTTT. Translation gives CASSFVSGNTIYF.

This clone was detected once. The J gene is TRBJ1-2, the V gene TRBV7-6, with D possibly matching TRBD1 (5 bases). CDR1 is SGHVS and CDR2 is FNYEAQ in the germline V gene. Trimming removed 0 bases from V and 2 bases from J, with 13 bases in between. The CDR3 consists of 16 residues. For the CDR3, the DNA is TGTGCCAGCAGCTTAGCCCCAGGGCCAGGGAACTATGGCTACACCTTC. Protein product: CASSLAPGPGNYGYTF.

The CDR3: CASSQAPTGWDTGELFF. The DNA of the CDR3 is TGTGCCAGCAGCCAAGCACCCACCGGGTGGGACACCGGGGAGCTGTTTTTT. This rearrangement joins TRBV4-2 to TRBJ2-2; D gene uncertain. This CDR3 contains 17 residues. Deletions cut 1 base from V and 3 bases from J, with 15 bases between. Germline V gene lookup returns CDR1 LGHNA and CDR2 YNFKEQ.

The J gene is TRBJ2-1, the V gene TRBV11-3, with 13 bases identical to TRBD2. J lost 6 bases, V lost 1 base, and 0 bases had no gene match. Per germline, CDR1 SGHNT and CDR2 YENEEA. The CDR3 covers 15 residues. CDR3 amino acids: CASSLGTSGSNEQFF. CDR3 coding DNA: TGTGCCAGCAGCTTAGGGACTAGCGGGAGCAATGAGCAGTTCTTC.

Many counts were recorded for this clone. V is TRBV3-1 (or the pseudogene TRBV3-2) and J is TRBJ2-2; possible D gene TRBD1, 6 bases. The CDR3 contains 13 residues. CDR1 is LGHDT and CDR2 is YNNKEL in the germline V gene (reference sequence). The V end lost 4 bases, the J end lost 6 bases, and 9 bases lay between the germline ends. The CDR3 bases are TGTGCCAGCAGCCTCAAGGGGGCCGGGGAGCTGTTTTTT. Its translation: CASSLKGAGELFF.

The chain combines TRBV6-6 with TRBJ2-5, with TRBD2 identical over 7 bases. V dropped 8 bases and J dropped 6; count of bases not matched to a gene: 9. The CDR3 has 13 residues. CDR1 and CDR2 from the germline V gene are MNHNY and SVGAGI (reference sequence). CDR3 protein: CASLLGGWQTQYF. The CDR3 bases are TGTGCCAGCTTGTTGGGAGGGTGGCAGACCCAGTACTTC.

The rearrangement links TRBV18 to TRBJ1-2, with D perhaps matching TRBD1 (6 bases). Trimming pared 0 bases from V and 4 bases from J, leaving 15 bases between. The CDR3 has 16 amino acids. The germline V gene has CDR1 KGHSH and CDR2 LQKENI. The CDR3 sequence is CASSPPMGQGSYGYTF. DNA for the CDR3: TGTGCCAGCTCACCACCTATGGGGCAGGGGAGCTATGGCTACACCTTC.

DNA for the CDR3: TGTGCCAGCAGTTTGCTCCAGGACAGGGGGCTAGGAAATGAAAAACTGTTTTTT. It codes for CASSLLQDRGLGNEKLFF. V gene TRBV28 combines with J gene TRBJ1-4, with 11 bases that match TRBD1. V lost 3 bases, J lost 5 bases, and 11 bases stayed unmatched. Germline values: CDR1 MDHEN, CDR2 SYDVKM. There are 18 residues in the CDR3.

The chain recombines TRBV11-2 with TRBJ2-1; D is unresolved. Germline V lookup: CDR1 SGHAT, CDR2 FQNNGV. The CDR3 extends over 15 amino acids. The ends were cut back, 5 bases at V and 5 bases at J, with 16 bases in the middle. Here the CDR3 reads CASSLRPVSNNEQFF. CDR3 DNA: TGTGCCAGCAGCCTGCGGCCCGTTTCGAACAATGAGCAGTTCTTC.

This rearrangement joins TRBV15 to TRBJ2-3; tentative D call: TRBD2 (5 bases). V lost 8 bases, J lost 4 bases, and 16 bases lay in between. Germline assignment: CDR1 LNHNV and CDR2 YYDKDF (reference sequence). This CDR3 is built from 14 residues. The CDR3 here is CATHFNGISDTQYF. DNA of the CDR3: TGTGCCACCCATTTCAACGGGATCTCAGATACGCAGTATTTT.

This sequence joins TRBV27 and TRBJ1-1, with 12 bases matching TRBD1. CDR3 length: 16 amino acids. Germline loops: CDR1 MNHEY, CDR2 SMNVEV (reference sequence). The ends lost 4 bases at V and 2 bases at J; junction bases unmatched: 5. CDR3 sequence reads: CASSSGQGAGNTEAFF. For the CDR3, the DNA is TGTGCCAGCAGTTCGGGACAGGGGGCAGGAAACACTGAAGCTTTCTTT.

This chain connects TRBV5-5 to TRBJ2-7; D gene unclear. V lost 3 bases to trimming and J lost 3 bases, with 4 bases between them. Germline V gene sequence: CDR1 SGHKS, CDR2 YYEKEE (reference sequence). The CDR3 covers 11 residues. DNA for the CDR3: TGTGCCAGCAGCTACGGCTACGAGCAGTACTTC. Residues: CASSYGYEQYF. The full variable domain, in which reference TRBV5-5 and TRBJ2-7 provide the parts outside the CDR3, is DAGVTQSPTHLIKTRGQQVTLRCSPISGHKSVSWYQQVLGQGPQFIFQYYEKEERGRGNFPDRFSARQFPNYSSELNVNALLLGDSALYLCASSYGYEQYFGPGTRLTVT.

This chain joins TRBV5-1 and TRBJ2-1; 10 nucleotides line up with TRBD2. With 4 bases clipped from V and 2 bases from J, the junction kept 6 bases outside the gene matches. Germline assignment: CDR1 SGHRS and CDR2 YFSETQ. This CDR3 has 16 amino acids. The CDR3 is CASSLTGTSAYNEQFF. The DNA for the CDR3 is TGCGCCAGCAGCCTGACCGGGACTAGCGCCTACAATGAGCAGTTCTTC.